These 22 T cell receptor beta chains share one sample of origin, sequenced in a study of CD8 T cells in ankylosing spondylitis (dated by TCRdb to 2016 to 2017). Library construction relied on 5' RACE. The sequencer listed for this sample is Illumina HiSeq 2500. TCRdb cleaned the public reads at Q25 with fastp, built clones with MiXCR and kept in-frame beta chains. Rows are unified per CDR3 protein, each entry keeping the most common DNA and genes. In all, the sample holds a few hundred thousand distinct CDR3 sequences, and over 9.5% of those were seen once. The top ten constitute roughly a fifth of the sample. The source material was blood, either unsorted or a sorted T cell fraction (not recorded which). The source of these receptors is a male donor with ankylosing spondylitis or in good health (not recorded which).

The sample holds many counts of this clonotype. J is TRBJ2-7 and V is TRBV5-1; D perhaps matches TRBD1 (6 bases). V lost 4 bases and J 6 bases, leaving 11 bases between the germline ends. The germline gives CDR1 SGHRS, CDR2 YFSETQ. The CDR3 covers 12 residues. The CDR3 region is CASSIQGAEQYF. CDR3 nucleotide sequence: TGCGCCAGCAGCATACAGGGTGCCGAGCAGTACTTC.

CDR3: CAWSLTTDSNQPQHF. The CDR3 coding sequence is TGTGCCTGGAGTCTGACAACAGATAGCAATCAGCCCCAGCATTTT. The J gene is TRBJ1-5, the V gene TRBV30; D gene uncertain. Germline V CDR1 and CDR2: GTSNPN, SVGIG (reference sequence). The CDR3 spans 15 residues. V was pared by 2 bases and J by 0 bases, with 11 bases between.

This clonotype was detected ten times or more. This rearrangement joins TRBV20-1 to TRBJ1-1; 8 bases are a match to TRBD1. Losses at the gene ends were 5 bases for V and 1 base for J; bases not matched to a gene: 6. The CDR3 covers 14 residues. CDR1 is DFQATT and CDR2 is SNEGSKA in the germline V gene (reference sequence). CDR3 nucleotides: TGCAGTGCTTCCTACAGGGGGGAGAACACTGAAGCTTTCTTT. Encoded protein: CSASYRGENTEAFF.

This clonotype was counted at least ten times. The J gene is TRBJ2-3, the V gene TRBV20-1; a possible D gene is TRBD2 (5 bases). Trimming pared 2 bases from V and 2 bases from J, leaving 14 bases between. The CDR3 has 15 amino acids. Germline lookup yields CDR1 DFQATT and CDR2 SNEGSKA (reference sequence). The CDR3 spells CSARPAGLVTDTQYF. The CDR3 DNA reads as TGCAGTGCTAGACCCGCGGGCTTAGTCACAGATACGCAGTATTTT.

This clonotype was counted at least ten times. The J gene is TRBJ2-1, the V gene TRBV24-1; D gene ambiguous. CDR3 size: 16 residues. Trimming removed 5 bases at V and 0 bases at J, with 13 bases between. Germline loops: CDR1 KGHDR, CDR2 SFDVKD. CDR3 protein: CATSGVVTSSYNEQFF. The CDR3 nucleotides are TGTGCCACCAGTGGGGTGGTGACGAGCTCCTACAATGAGCAGTTCTTC.

The chain is built from TRBV29-1 and TRBJ2-5; 8 nucleotides line up with TRBD2. V shed 8 bases, J shed 4 bases, and the junction held 3 bases outside the gene matches. Per germline, CDR1 SQVTM and CDR2 ANQGSEA. The CDR3 totals 11 residues. CDR3 in amino acids: CSTSGLETQYF. As DNA, the CDR3 is TGCAGCACTAGCGGATTAGAGACCCAGTACTTC.

This clonotype was recorded at least ten times. This chain connects TRBV12-3 or TRBV12-4 to TRBJ2-4, with TRBD2 as a possible D gene (6 bases). This CDR3 has 14 amino acids. Trimming shortened V by 3 bases and J by 11 bases, and 17 bases separated the two germline ends. In DNA form, the CDR3 reads TGTGCCAGCAGTTTCCGAATACTCGGGAGCGTTCAGTACTTC. Amino acids: CASSFRILGSVQYF.

This clonotype has just a few counts. The V and J genes are TRBV12-3 or TRBV12-4 and TRBJ2-2, with D possibly being TRBD1 (5 bases). V lost 6 bases and J lost 5, with 13 bases in between. This CDR3 comprises 14 residues. CDR3: CASRIQALTGELFF. CDR3 DNA sequence: TGTGCCAGCAGGATACAGGCCTTGACCGGGGAGCTGTTTTTT.

The table lists this clonotype with a few counts. The V call is TRBV20-1, the J call TRBJ2-1; TRBD2 matches at 14 bases. Unmatched junction bases numbered 10, after V lost 4 bases and J lost 8 bases. The CDR3 sequence is 16 residues long. Germline lookup yields CDR1 DFQATT and CDR2 SNEGSKA (reference sequence). CDR3 nucleotides: TGCAGTGCTACCAGACGGACTAGCGGGGGGTGGGATGAGCAGTTCTTC. Its protein product is CSATRRTSGGWDEQFF.

The chain uses TRBV29-1 and TRBJ2-3, with TRBD2 matching 10 bases. Germline CDR1 reads SQVTM; CDR2 reads ANQGSEA. CDR3 length: 18 amino acids. The J segment lost 3 bases and the V segment lost 1 base, leaving 13 bases of the junction unmatched. The CDR3 coding sequence is TGCAGCGTTGAAGGTGTCCAGCGGGGGGGCACTTCGACAGATACGCAGTATTTT. Its protein is CSVEGVQRGGTSTDTQYF.

This clonotype has ten or more counts. V usage is TRBV7-2 and J usage is TRBJ2-3; 9 bases align to TRBD2. The trim removed 4 bases at V and 7 bases at J, leaving 3 bases unmatched. This CDR3 spans 13 amino acids. Germline V gene data show CDR1 as SGHTA and CDR2 as FQGNSA. The CDR3 coding sequence is TGTGCCAGCAGCTCTCTAGCGGGGTATACGCAGTATTTT. It is translated as CASSSLAGYTQYF.

This clonotype was recorded many times. The rearrangement uses TRBV7-8 and TRBJ1-1, with 9 bases that match TRBD1. From germline, CDR1 is SGHVS and CDR2 FQNEAQ. The CDR3 has 14 residues. J was trimmed by 2 bases and V by 9 bases; bases with no gene match: 7. CDR3 amino acids: CASTNRGRNTEAFF. CDR3 in DNA: TGTGCCAGTACAAACAGGGGGCGAAACACTGAAGCTTTCTTT.

There are a few counts of this clonotype. CDR3 sequence: CASSLGTGSSTDTQYF. Here the CDR3 DNA reads TGTGCCAGCAGCCTAGGGACAGGGAGCTCCACAGATACGCAGTATTTT. This chain uses TRBV11-1 with TRBJ2-3, with 9 bases lining up with TRBD1. The germline V gene has CDR1 SGHAT and CDR2 FQDESV (reference sequence). V lost 5 bases to trimming and J lost 2 bases; unmatched junction nucleotides: 8. CDR3 size: 16 residues.

This clonotype has at least ten counts. This rearrangement joins TRBV11-3 to TRBJ2-3; D uncertain. CDR1 is SGHNT and CDR2 is YENEEA in the germline V gene. This CDR3 contains 13 residues. The V end was cut by 0 bases, the J end by 5 bases, with 6 bases between. The CDR3 sequence: CASSLDLEDTQYF. DNA of the CDR3: TGTGCCAGCAGCTTAGATCTTGAAGATACGCAGTATTTT.

This clonotype was recorded at least ten times. The chain recombines TRBV12-3 or TRBV12-4 with TRBJ1-3; D is ambiguous. The CDR3 runs 16 residues. Between the trimmed V and J ends, which lost 2 bases and 0 bases, there was a span of 11 bases. The CDR3 is CASSLIWSFSGNTIYF. The CDR3 DNA sequence: TGTGCCAGCAGTTTAATCTGGTCGTTCTCTGGAAACACCATATATTTT.

The chain links TRBV24-1 to TRBJ1-5; no reliable D call. With 4 bases removed from V and 0 bases from J, the gap between germline ends came to 12 bases. In germline, CDR1 is KGHDR, CDR2 SFDVKD. The CDR3 is 16 residues long. The CDR3: CATSEAVPGSNQPQHF. The CDR3, as DNA: TGTGCCACCAGTGAGGCGGTCCCGGGTAGCAATCAGCCCCAGCATTTT.

Ten or more counts support this clonotype. The rearrangement uses TRBV7-8 and TRBJ2-1, with D tentatively TRBD2 (7 bases). With 5 bases removed from V and 6 bases from J, the gap between germline ends came to 14 bases. The CDR3 sequence is 14 residues long. Germline V gene data show CDR1 as SGHVS and CDR2 as FQNEAQ. The CDR3 DNA reads TGTGCCAGCAGCCCCCCGGGGGGCCTCAATGAGCAGTTCTTC. Protein product: CASSPPGGLNEQFF.

This clonotype was seen ten or more times. The J gene is TRBJ2-1, the V gene TRBV18; 8 bases map to TRBD2. Germline V gives CDR1 KGHSH, CDR2 LQKENI. CDR3 length: 15 amino acids. Trimming took 2 bases from V and 4 from J; bases not matched to a gene: 4. The CDR3 DNA sequence: TGTGCCAGCTCACCAAACGGGGGGGGTTACAATGAGCAGTTCTTC. Protein sequence: CASSPNGGGYNEQFF.

There are a few counts of this clonotype. The genes are TRBV6-5 and TRBJ2-5; no clear D. The CDR3 contains 18 residues. V lost 0 bases, J lost 2 bases, and 19 bases lay in between. Germline V gene data show CDR1 as MNHEY and CDR2 as SVGAGI. The CDR3 sequence: CASSYSFPEKVYQETQYF. In nucleotides, the CDR3 is TGTGCCAGCAGTTACTCGTTTCCAGAAAAGGTTTATCAAGAGACCCAGTACTTC.

This clonotype showed up many times. The chain employs TRBV20-1 and TRBJ1-1; 7 bases fit TRBD1. Trimming removed 2 bases from V and 6 bases from J; junction bases left unmatched: 6. This CDR3 has 13 amino acids. Germline CDR1 DFQATT, CDR2 SNEGSKA (reference sequence). CDR3 nucleotide sequence: TGCAGTGCTAGACCGACAGGGATCCCTGAAGCTTTCTTT. Translation: CSARPTGIPEAFF.

About this clonotype itself: A much larger clone differs from this one at a single base, so this may be a read error. This chain links TRBV7-3 with TRBJ2-3, with 12 bases fitting TRBD2. J was trimmed by 1 base and V by 6 bases; bases with no gene match: 11. The CDR3 runs 18 residues. Germline values: CDR1 SGHTA, CDR2 FQGTGA. CDR3 DNA: TGTGCCAGCAGTTTGGGGACTAGCGGGTTTCCTGGCACAGATACGCAGTATTTT. It translates to CASSLGTSGFPGTDTQYF.

The chain employs TRBV3-1 and TRBJ1-4; 7 positions match TRBD1. Trimming took 3 bases from V and 7 from J; bases not matched to a gene: 5. Germline CDR1 LGHDT, CDR2 YNNKEL (reference sequence). The CDR3 covers 14 residues. The CDR3 nucleotides read TGTGCCAGCAGCCAGAGACAGGGAAGTGAAAAACTGTTTTTT. Translated: CASSQRQGSEKLFF.